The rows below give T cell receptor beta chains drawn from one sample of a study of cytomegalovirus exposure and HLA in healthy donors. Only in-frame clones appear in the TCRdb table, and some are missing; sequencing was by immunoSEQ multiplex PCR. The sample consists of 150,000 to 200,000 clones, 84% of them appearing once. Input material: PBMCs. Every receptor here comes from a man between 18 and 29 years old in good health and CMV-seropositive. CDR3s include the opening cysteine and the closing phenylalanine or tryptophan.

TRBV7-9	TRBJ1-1	CASSLRSGTEAFF
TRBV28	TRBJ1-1	CASSLTGGTNTEAFF
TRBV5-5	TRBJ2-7	CASSSPGTGGRYEQYF
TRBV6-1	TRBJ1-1	CASSETRDFF
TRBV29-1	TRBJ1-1	CSVERTGRGTEAFF
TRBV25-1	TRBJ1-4	CASNKQGSNEKLFF
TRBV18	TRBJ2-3	CASSPQDTQYF
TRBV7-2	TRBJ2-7	CASSLDPGGYEQYF
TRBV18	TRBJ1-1	CASSTTQGQLNTEAFF
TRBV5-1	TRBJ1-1	CASSARGNTEAFF
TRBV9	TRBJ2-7	CASSFGTGSAYEQYF
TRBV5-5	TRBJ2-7	CASSRGGSGEQYF
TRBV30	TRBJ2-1	CAWSVPLAGMNEQFF
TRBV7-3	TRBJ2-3	CASSLGRGEAVRDTQYF
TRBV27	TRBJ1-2	CASSFRGPYGYTF
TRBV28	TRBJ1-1	CASSPYTHSSVAFF
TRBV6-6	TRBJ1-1	CASSSGGTGGTEAFF
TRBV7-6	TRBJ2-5	CASSPKETQYF
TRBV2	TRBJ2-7	CATSNYEQYF
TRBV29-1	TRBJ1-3	CSVGNRAGNTIYF
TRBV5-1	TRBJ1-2	CASSLGPGAANYGYTF
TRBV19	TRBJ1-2	CASGRQGGYGYTF
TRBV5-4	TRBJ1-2	CASSHGTGKSGYTF
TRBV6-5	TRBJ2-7	CASSSGLYEQYF
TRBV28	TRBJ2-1	CASSHGTSGGDEQFF
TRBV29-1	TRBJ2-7	CSVAWGAYEQYF
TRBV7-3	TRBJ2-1	CASSPLNGPRYNEQFF
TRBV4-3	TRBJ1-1	CASSQQQGLNTEAFF
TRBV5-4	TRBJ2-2	CASSPGTRSGELFF
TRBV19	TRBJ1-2	CASSLPRYGYTF
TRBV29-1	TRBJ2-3	CSGETGATQYF
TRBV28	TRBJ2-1	CASSFPGGLNEQFF
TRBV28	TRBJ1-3	CASSSPGGSGNTIYF
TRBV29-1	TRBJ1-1	CSVGGQNRGSTEAFF
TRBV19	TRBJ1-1	CASSSRTGTLNTEAFF
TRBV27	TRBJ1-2	CASSLMFFGGGVIYGYTF
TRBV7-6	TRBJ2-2	CASSFPSGTGDTGELFF
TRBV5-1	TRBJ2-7	CASSLVIAGSPEQYF
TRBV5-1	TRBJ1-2	CASSADRGLGYTF
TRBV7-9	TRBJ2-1	CASSPGGLASNNEQFF
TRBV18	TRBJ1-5	CASSPLRVPGPQHF
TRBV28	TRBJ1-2	CASSPSGAYYGYTF
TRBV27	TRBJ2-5	CASSLWTGLGETQYF
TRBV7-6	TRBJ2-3	CASSLRADTQYF
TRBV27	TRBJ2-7	CASSLYSGTGPFSYEQYF
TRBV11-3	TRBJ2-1	CASSLGQGEINEQFF
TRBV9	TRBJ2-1	CASSPRLAGYYNEQFF
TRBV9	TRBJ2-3	CASSVDIDITYTQYF
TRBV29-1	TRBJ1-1	CSVAGWAGDTEAFF
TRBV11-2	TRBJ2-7	CASSLTGYEQYF
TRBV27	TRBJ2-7	CASSYSPDRAYEQYF
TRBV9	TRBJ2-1	CASSVGTDIYNEQFF
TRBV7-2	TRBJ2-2	CASSQPGTSGRGGRRELFF
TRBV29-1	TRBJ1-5	CSVEGSGNQPQHF
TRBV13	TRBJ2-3	CASSALKGDTQYF
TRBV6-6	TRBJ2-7	CASSTGTGSDEQYF